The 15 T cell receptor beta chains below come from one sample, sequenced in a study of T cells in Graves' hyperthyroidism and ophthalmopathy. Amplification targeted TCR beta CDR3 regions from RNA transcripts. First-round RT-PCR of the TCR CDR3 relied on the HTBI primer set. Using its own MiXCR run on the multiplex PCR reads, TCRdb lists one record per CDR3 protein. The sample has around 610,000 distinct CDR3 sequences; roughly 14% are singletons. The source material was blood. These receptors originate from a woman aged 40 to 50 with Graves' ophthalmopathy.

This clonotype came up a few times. The CDR3 loop reads CASSFRSGSSYEQYF. The CDR3 DNA sequence: TGCGCCAGCAGCTTTCGGTCTGGTAGCTCCTACGAGCAGTACTTC. The chain joins TRBV5-1 to TRBJ2-7, with D hard to call. The V gene's germline CDR1 is SGHRS and CDR2 YFSETQ. The CDR3 extends over 15 amino acids. V gave up 2 bases and J gave up 0 bases, with 12 bases separating them.

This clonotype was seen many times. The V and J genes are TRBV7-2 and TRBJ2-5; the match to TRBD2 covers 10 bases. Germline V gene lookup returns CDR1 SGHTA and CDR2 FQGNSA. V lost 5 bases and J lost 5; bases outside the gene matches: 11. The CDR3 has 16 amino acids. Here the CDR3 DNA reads TGTGCCAGCAGCCCAGCCCTAGCGGGAGATGGGGAGACCCAGTACTTC. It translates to CASSPALAGDGETQYF.

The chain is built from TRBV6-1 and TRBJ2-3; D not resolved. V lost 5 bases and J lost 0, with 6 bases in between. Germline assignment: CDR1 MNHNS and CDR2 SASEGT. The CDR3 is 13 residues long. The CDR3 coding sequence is TGTGCCAGCAGTATCTTTAGCACAGATACGCAGTATTTT. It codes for CASSIFSTDTQYF.

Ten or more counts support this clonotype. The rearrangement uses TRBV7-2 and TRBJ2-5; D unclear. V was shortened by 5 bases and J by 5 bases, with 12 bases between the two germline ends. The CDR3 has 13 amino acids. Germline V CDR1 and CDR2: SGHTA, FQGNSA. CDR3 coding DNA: TGTGCCAGCAGCCCCACGGGTTGGGAGACCCAGTACTTC. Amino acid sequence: CASSPTGWETQYF.

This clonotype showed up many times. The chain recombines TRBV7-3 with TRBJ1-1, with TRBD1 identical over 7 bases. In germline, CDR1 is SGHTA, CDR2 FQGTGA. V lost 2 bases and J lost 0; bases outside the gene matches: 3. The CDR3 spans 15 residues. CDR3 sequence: CASSLLGTVNTEAFF. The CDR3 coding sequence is TGTGCCAGCAGCTTACTCGGGACAGTGAACACTGAAGCTTTCTTT.

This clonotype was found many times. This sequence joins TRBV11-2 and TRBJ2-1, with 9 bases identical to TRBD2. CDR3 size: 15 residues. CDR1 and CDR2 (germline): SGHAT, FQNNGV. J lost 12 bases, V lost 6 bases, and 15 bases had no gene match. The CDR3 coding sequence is TGTGCCAGCAGTGAGGTTAGCGGGAGTGGAATGGGGCAGTTCTTC. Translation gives CASSEVSGSGMGQFF.

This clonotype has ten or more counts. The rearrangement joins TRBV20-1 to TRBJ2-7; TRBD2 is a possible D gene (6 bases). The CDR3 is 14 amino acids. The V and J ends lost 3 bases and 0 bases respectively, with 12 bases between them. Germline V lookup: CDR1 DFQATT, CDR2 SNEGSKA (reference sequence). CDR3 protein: CSARAGSGSYEQYF. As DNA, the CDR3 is TGCAGTGCTAGGGCCGGGAGCGGCTCCTACGAGCAGTACTTC.

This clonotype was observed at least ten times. Here the CDR3 DNA reads TGTGCCAGCGCGGGCGTGGGCTACACCTTC. Translated: CASAGVGYTF. This chain links TRBV28 with TRBJ1-2; no definite D call. Trimming stripped 8 bases from V and 8 bases from J, with 9 bases between. The germline CDR1 and CDR2 sequences are MDHEN and SYDVKM. The CDR3 covers 10 residues.

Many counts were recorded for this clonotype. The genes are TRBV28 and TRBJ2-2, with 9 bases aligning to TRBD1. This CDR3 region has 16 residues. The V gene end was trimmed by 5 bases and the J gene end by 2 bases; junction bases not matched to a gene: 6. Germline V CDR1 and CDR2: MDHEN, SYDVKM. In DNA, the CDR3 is TGTGCCAGCAGTCCCTGGGACAGGGAAAACACCGGGGAGCTGTTTTTT. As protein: CASSPWDRENTGELFF. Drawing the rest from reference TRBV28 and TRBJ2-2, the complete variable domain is DVKVTQSSRYLVKRTGEKVFLECVQDMDHENMFWYRQDPGLGLRLIYFSYDVKMKEKGDIPEGYSVSREKKERFSLILESASTNQTSMYLCASSPWDRENTGELFFGEGSRLTVL.

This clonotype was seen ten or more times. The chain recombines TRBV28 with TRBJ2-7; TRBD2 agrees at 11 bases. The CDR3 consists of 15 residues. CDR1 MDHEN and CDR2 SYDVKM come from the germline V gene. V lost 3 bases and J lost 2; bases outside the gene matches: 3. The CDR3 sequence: CASSFIAGGAYEQYF. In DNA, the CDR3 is TGTGCCAGCAGTTTCATAGCGGGAGGGGCCTACGAGCAGTACTTC.

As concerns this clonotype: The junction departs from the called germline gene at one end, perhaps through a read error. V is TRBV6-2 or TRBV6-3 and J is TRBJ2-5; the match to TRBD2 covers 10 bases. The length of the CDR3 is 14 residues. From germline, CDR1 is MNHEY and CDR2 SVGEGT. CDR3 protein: CASSYASGRQTRYF. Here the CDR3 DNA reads TGTGCCAGCAGTTACGCTAGCGGGAGACAGACCCGGTACTTC.

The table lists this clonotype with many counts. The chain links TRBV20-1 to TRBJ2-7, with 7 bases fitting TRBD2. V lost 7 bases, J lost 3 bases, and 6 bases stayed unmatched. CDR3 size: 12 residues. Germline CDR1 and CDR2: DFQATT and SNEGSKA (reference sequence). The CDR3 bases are TGCAGTGTCAGGACTAGAGACTACGAGCAGTACTTC. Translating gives CSVRTRDYEQYF.

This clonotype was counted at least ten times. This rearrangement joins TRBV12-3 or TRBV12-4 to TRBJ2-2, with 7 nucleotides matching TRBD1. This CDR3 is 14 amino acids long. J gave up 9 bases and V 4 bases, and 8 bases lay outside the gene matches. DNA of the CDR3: TGTGCCAGCAGTTCTCGGACAGGAGGAAGGGAGCTGTTTTTT. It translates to CASSSRTGGRELFF.

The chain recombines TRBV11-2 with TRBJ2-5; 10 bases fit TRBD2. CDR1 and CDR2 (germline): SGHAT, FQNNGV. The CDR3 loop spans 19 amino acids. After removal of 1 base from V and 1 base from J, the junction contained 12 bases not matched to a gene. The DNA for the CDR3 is TGTGCCAGCAGCTTAGTCGGTGGGGTGGGGACTAGCGCCCAAGAGACCCAGTACTTC. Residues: CASSLVGGVGTSAQETQYF. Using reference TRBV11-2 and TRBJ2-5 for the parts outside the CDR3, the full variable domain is EAGVAQSPRYKIIEKRQSVAFWCNPISGHATLYWYQQILGQGPKLLIQFQNNGVVDDSQLPKDRFSAERLKGVDSTLKIQPAKLEDSAVYLCASSLVGGVGTSAQETQYFGPGTRLLVL.

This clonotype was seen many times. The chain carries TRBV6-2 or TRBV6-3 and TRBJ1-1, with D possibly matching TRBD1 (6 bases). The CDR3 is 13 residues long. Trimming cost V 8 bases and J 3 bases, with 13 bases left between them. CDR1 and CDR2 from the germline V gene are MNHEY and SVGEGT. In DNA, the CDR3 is TGTGCCAGCCACGGAGGGGGGTACACTGAAGCTTTCTTT. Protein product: CASHGGGYTEAFF.